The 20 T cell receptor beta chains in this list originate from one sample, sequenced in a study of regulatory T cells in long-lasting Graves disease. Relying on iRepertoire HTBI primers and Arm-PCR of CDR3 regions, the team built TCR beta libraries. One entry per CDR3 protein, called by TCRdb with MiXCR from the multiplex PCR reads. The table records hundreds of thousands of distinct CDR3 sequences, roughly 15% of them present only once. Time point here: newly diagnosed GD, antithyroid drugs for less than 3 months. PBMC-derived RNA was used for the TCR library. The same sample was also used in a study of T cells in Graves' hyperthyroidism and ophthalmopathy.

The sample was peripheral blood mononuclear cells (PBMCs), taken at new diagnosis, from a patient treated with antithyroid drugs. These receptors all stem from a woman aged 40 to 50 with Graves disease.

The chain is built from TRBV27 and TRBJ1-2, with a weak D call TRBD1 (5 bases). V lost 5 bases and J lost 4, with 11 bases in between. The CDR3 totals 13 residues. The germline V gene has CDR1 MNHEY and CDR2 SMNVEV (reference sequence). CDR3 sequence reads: CASSPDSSYGYTF. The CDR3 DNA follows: TGTGCCAGCAGTCCCGACAGTAGCTATGGCTACACCTTC.

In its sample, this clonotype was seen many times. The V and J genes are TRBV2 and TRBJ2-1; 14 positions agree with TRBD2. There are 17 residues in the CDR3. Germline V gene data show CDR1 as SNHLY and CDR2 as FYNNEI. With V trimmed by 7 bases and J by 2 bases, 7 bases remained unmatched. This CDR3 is CASTRGGLAGAYNEQFF. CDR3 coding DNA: TGTGCCAGCACTAGGGGGGGACTAGCGGGGGCCTACAATGAGCAGTTCTTC.

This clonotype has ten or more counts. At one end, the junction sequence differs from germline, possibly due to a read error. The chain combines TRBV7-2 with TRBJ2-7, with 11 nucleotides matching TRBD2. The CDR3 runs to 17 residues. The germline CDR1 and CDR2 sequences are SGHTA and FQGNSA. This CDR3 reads CASSLDWWTSGSYEQYF. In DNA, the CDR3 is TGTGCCAGCAGTTTAGATTGGTGGACTAGCGGGTCCTACGAGCAGTACTTC.

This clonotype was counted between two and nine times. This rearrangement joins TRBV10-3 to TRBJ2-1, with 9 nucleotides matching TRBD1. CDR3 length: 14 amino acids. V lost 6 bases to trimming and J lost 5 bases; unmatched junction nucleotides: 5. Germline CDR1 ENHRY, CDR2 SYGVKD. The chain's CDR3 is CAISDRGLDNEQFF. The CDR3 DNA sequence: TGTGCCATCAGCGACAGGGGGTTGGACAATGAGCAGTTCTTC.

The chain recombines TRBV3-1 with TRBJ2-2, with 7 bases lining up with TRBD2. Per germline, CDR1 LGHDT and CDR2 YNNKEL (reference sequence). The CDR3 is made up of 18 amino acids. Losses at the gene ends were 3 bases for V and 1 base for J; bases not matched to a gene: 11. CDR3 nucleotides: TGTGCCAGCAGCCATCGGTCTACTAGCGTCGAGAACACCGGGGAGCTGTTTTTT. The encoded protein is CASSHRSTSVENTGELFF.

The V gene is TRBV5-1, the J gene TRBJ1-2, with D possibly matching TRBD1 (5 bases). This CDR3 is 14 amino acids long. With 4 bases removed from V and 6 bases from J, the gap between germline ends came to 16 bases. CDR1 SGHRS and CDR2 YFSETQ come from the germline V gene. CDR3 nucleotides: TGCGCCAGCAGCCCCGCCCCCGACAGCCATGGCTACACCTTC. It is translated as CASSPAPDSHGYTF.

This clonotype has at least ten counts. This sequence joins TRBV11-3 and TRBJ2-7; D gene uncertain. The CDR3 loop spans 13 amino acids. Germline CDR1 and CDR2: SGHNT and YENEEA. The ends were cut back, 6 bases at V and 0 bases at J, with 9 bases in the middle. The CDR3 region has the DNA TGTGCCAGCAGACCGAAGAGCTCCTACGAGCAGTACTTC. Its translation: CASRPKSSYEQYF.

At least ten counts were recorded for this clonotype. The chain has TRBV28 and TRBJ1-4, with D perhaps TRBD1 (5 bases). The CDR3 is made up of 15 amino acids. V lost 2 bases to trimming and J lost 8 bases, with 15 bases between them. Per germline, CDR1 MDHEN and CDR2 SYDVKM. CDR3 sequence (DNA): TGTGCCAGCAGTTTACGACAGCGACTGCCAGAAAAACTGTTTTTT. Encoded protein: CASSLRQRLPEKLFF. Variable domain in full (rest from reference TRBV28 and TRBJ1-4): DVKVTQSSRYLVKRTGEKVFLECVQDMDHENMFWYRQDPGLGLRLIYFSYDVKMKEKGDIPEGYSVSREKKERFSLILESASTNQTSMYLCASSLRQRLPEKLFFGSGTQLSVL.

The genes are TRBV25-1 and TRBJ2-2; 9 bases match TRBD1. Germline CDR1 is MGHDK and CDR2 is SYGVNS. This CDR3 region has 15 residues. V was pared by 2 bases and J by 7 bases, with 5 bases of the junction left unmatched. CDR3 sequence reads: CASSEGTGNIGELFF. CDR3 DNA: TGTGCCAGCAGTGAAGGGACAGGGAATATCGGGGAGCTGTTTTTT.

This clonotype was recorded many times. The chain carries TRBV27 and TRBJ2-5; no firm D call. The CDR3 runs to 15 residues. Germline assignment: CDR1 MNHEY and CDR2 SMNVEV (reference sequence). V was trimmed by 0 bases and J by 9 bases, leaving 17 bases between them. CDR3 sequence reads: CASSLSSLTIPPQYF. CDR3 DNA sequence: TGTGCCAGCAGTTTATCGAGCCTAACCATACCACCCCAGTACTTC.

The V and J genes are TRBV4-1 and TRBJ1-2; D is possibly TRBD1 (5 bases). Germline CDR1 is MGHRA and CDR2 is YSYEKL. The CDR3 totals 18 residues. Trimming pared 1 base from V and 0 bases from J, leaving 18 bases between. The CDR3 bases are TGCGCCAGCAGCCAAGGAGGGGTTCGGGGAACAGCTAACTATGGCTACACCTTC. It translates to CASSQGGVRGTANYGYTF.

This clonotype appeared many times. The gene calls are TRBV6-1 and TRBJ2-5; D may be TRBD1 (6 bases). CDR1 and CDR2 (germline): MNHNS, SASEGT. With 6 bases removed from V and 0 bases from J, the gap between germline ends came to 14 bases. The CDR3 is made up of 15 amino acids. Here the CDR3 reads CASSPRGGHQETQYF. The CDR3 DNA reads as TGTGCCAGCAGCCCCCGAGGGGGACACCAAGAGACCCAGTACTTC.

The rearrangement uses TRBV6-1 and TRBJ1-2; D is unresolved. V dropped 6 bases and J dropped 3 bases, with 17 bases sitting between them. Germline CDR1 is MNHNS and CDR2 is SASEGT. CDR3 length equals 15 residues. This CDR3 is CASRDWKPKDYGYTF. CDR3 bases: TGTGCCAGCAGGGACTGGAAACCCAAGGACTATGGCTACACCTTC.

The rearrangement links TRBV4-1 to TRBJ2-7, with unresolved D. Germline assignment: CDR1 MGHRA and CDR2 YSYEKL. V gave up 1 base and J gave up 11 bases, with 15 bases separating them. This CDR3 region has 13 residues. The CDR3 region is CASSQASPGPEYF. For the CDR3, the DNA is TGCGCCAGCAGCCAAGCCTCACCGGGTCCAGAGTACTTC.

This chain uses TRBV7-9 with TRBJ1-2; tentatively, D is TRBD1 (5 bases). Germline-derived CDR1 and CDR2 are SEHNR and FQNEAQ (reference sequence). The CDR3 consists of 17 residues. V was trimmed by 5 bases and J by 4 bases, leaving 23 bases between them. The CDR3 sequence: CASSPPPLTGGGYGYTF. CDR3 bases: TGTGCCAGCAGCCCCCCCCCCCTCACGGGGGGTGGCTATGGCTACACCTTC.

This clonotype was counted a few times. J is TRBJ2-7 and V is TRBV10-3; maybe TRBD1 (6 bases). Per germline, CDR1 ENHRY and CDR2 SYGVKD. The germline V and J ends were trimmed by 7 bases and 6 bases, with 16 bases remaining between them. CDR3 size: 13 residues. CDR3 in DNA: TGTGCCATCACCCTGGACAGTTCTGCCGAGCAGTACTTC. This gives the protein CAITLDSSAEQYF.

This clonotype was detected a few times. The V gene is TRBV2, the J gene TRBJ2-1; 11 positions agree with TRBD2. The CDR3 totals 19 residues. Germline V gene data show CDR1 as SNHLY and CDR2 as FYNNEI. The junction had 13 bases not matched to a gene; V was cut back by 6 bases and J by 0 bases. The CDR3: CASSSLAGDFNSSYNEQFF. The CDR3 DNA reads TGTGCCAGCAGCTCACTAGCGGGAGATTTCAATAGCTCCTACAATGAGCAGTTCTTC.

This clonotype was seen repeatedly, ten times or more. The CDR3 spells CASSFLWGATDYSNQPQHF. CDR3 bases: TGTGCCAGCAGTTTCTTATGGGGGGCGACAGATTATAGCAATCAGCCCCAGCATTTT. The chain recombines TRBV28 with TRBJ1-5, with a weak D call TRBD1 (6 bases). The CDR3 is made up of 19 amino acids. Looked up from germline, CDR1 is MDHEN and CDR2 is SYDVKM. The V and J ends lost 3 bases and 0 bases respectively, with 21 bases between them.

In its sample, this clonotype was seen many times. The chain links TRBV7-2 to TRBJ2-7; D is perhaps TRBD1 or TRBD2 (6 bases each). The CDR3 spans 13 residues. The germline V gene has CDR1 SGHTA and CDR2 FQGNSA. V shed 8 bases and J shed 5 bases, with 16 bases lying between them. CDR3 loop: CASLGGRGDEQYF. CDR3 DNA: TGTGCCAGCCTTGGGGGGCGAGGGGACGAGCAGTACTTC.

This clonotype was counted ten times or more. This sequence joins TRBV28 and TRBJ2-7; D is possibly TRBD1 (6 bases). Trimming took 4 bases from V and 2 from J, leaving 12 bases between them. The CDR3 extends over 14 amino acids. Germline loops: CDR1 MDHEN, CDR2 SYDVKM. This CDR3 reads CASSWDTGTYEQYF. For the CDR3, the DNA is TGTGCCAGCAGTTGGGACACAGGGACCTACGAGCAGTACTTC.